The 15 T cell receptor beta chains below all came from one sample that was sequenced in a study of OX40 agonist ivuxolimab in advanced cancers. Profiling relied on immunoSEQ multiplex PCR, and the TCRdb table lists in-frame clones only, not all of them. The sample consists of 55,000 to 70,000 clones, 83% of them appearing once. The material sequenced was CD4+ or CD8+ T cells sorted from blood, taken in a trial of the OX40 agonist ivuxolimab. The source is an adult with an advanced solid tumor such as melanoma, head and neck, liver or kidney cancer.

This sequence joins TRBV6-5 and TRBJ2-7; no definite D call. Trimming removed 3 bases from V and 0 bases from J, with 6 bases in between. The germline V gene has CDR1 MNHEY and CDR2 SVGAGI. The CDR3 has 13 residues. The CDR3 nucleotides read TGTGCCAGCAGTTATGGGGTCTCCTACGAGCAGTACTTC. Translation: CASSYGVSYEQYF.

The CDR3 region has the DNA TGTGCCAGCAGCTTCGGACAGGCAGATACGCAGTATTTT. Amino acid sequence: CASSFGQADTQYF. V and J are TRBV7-9 and TRBJ2-3; TRBD1 matches at 7 bases. The CDR3 spans 13 residues. Germline CDR1 SEHNR, CDR2 FQNEAQ (reference sequence). The junction had 1 base not matched to a gene; V was cut back by 3 bases and J by 4 bases. Based on the CDR3 plus reference TRBV7-9 and TRBJ2-3, the full variable domain is DTGVSQNPRHKITKRGQNVTFRCDPISEHNRLYWYRQTLGQGPEFLTYFQNEAQLEKSRLLSDRFSAERPKGSFSTLEIQRTEQGDSAMYLCASSFGQADTQYFGPGTRLTVL.

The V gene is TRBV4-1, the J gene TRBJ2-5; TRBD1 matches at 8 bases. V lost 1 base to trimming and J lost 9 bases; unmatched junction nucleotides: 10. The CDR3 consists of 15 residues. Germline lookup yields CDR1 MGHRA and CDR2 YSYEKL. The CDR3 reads CASSQVGPQGASQYF. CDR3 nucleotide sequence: TGCGCCAGCAGCCAAGTAGGCCCTCAGGGGGCGTCCCAGTACTTC.

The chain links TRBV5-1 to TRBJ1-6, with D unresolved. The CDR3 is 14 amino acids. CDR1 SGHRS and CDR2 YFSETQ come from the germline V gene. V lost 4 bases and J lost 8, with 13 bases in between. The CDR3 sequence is CASSRIGEDSPLHF. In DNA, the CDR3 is TGCGCCAGCAGCCGGATCGGGGAGGATTCACCCCTCCACTTT.

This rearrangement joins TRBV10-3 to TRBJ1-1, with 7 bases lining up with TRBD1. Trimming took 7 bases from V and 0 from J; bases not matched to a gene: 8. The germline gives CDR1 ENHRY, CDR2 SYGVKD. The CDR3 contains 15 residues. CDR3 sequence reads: CAIKSSGTVNTEAFF. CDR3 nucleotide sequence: TGTGCCATCAAGAGCTCCGGGACAGTGAACACTGAAGCTTTCTTT.

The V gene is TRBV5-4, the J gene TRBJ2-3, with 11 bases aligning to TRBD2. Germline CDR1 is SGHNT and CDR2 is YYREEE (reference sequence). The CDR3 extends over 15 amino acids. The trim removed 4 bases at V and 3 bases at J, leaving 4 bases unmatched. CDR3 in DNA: TGTGCCAGCAGCCCTAGCGGGGGGCCAACAGATACGCAGTATTTT. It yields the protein CASSPSGGPTDTQYF.

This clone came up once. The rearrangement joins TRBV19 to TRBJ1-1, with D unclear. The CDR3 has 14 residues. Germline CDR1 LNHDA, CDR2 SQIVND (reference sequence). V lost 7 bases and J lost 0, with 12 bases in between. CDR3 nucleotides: TGTGCCAGTATCGATGCAGTTATGAACACTGAAGCTTTCTTT. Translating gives CASIDAVMNTEAFF.

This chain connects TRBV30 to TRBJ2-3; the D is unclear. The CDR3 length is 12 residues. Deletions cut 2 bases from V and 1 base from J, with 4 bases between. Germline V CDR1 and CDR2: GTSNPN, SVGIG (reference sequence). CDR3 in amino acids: CAWSLGTDTQYF. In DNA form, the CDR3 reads TGTGCCTGGAGTCTAGGCACAGATACGCAGTATTTT.

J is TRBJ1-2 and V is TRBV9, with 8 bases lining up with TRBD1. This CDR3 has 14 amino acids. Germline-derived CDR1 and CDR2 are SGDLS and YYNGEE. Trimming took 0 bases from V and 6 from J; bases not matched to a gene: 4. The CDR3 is CASSVEAGGHGYTF. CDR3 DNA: TGTGCCAGCAGCGTAGAGGCAGGGGGCCATGGCTACACCTTC.

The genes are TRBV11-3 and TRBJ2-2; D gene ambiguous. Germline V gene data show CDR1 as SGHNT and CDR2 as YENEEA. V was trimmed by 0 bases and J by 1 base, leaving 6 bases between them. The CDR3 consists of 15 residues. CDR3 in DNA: TGTGCCAGCAGCTTAGATCCGGGGAACACCGGGGAGCTGTTTTTT. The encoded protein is CASSLDPGNTGELFF.

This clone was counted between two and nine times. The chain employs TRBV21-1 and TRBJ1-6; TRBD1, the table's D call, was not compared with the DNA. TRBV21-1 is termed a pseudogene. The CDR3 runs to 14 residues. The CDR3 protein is CASSICRGGSPLHF. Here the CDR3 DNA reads TGTGCCAGCAGCATTTGCAGGGGTGGATCACCCCTCCACTTT.

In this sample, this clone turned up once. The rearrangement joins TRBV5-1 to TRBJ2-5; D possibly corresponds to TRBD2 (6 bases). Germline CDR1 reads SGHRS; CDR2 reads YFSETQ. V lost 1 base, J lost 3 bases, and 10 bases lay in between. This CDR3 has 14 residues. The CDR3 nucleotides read TGCGCCAGCAGCTTGTCCCCGGGAGAAGAGACCCAGTACTTC. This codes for CASSLSPGEETQYF.

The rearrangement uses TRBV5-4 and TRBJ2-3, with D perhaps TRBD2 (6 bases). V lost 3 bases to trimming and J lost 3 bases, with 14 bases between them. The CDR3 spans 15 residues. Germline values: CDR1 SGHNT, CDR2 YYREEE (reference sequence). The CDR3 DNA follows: TGTGCCAGCAGCTCTACCTCTAGCGAGACAGATACGCAGTATTTT. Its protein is CASSSTSSETDTQYF.

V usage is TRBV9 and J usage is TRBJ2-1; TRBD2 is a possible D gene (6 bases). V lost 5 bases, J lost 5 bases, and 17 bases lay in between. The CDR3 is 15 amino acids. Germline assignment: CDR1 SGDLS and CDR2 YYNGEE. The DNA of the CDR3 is TGTGCCAGCAGTGAGGGAGGTGTACGGGACAATGAGCAGTTCTTC. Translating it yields CASSEGGVRDNEQFF.

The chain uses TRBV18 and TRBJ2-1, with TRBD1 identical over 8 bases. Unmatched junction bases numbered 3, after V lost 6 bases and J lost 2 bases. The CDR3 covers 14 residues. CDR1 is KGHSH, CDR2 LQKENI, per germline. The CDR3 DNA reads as TGTGCCAGCTCGGCAGGGGGCGCCTACAATGAGCAGTTCTTC. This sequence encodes CASSAGGAYNEQFF.